This T cell receptor (beta chain) comes out of a study of blood T cell repertoires in COVID-19. Study details: Samples came from the United States, Italy and Spain, spanning acute and convalescent COVID-19.

In the original analysis: Cell counts per sample came from amplifying reference gene primers. Some clones are missing from TCRdb's copy, which holds only in-frame ones; the method was immunoSEQ multiplex PCR. That table is the source of V, J and clone size, and D and trimming were worked out from the DNA. This table holds around 220,000 clones, about 86% found once. Input material: peripheral blood. The sequence came from a woman aged 45-65 years with COVID-19, enrolled during active disease.

CDR3 sequence reads: CASSITAGGYEQYF. CDR3 nucleotide sequence: TGTGCCAGTAGTATAACAGCGGGGGGGTACGAGCAGTACTTC. This chain links TRBV19 with TRBJ2-7; the match to TRBD2 covers 10 bases. CDR1 is LNHDA and CDR2 is SQIVND in the germline V gene (reference sequence). Losses at the gene ends were 2 bases for V and 4 bases for J; bases not matched to a gene: 2. The length of the CDR3 is 14 residues.